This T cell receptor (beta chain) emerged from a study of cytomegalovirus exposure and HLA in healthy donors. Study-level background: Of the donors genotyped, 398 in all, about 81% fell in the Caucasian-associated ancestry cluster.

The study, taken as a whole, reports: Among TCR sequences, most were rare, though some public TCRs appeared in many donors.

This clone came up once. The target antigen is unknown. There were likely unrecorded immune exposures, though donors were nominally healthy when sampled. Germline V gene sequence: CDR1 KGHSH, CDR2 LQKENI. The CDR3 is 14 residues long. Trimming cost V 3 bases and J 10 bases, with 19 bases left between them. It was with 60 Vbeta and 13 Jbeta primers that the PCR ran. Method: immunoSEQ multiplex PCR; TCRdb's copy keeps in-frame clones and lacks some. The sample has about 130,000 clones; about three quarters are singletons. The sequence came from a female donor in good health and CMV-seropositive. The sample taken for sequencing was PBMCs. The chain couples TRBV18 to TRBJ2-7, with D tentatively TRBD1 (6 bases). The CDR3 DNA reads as TGTGCCAGCTCACCTTCGTCGACAGGCGTCCTTCAGTACTTC. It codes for CASSPSSTGVLQYF.